This T cell receptor beta chain was profiled in a study of shared clonotypes between healthy human individuals. Study observations and caveats: Clonotype sharing among donors was thought likely to change with sequencing depth.

Measured with immunoSEQ multiplex PCR; TCRdb has only the in-frame clones, and not every one. This sample has fewer than 500,000 clones, with 75% to 80% found just once. CDR1 and CDR2 from the germline V gene are SGHAT and FQNNGV. V was pared by 5 bases and J by 3 bases, with 14 bases between. The CDR3 is 14 amino acids. In regard to this clone: Its specificity is unknown.

V usage is TRBV11-2 and J usage is TRBJ2-7; D might be TRBD1 (6 bases). The specimen was PBMCs. This clonotype was sampled from a woman aged 40 to 49 in good health. Some clones in this sample may be carry-over from other donors' samples. DNA of the CDR3: TGTGCCAGCAGCCCCCAACTCAGGGGCTACGAGCAGTACTTC. Its protein product is CASSPQLRGYEQYF.